This T cell receptor (beta chain) originates from a study of shared clonotypes between healthy human individuals. Points from the study as a whole: The study drew on few donors, limiting represented genetic and exposure-history diversity.

The V gene lost 3 bases and the J gene lost 5 bases, with 14 bases spanning the gap. This CDR3 has 14 amino acids. Germline lookup yields CDR1 WNHNN and CDR2 SYGVQD (reference sequence). As handled by the study authors: Owing to the provision of junction-only sequences devoid of quality scores by immunoSEQ, filtering differed. The data were produced by immunoSEQ multiplex PCR, yet TCRdb's version contains in-frame clones alone and is incomplete. For V, J and clone size, that table is used; D and trimming come from the DNA. This sample has 1,500,000 or so clones, with around 97% found just once. Notes on this clone: Its antigen is not identified.

The material sequenced was naive CD4+ T cells sorted from blood. Subset given: CD45RA+ positively selected. The rearrangement links TRBV10-1 to TRBJ2-7; D assignment may be TRBD1 or TRBD2 (6 bases each). The source of this sequence is a man in his thirties or forties in good health. CDR3 sequence reads: CASSEGGSIDEQYF. CDR3 in DNA: TGCGCCAGCAGTGAAGGGGGGTCGATTGACGAGCAGTACTTC.